The rows below give T cell receptor beta chains drawn from one sample of a study of molecular identifiers for immune sequencing clone quantification. One entry per CDR3 protein results from TCRdb running MiXCR on the PCR reads. Among more than 300,000 distinct CDR3 sequences listed, roughly a fifth were seen once. The sample consisted of naive CD8+ T cells from blood, with Jurkat cell RNA spiked in. All receptors come from a human donor in good health. Some libraries in this study had Jurkat cell RNA spiked in. Each CDR3 is given with its conserved first and last residue. The order of the fields is CDR3 protein, CDR3 DNA, V gene, J gene, clone size, D gene. D genes are given only for firm matches. Size tells how often a clone was seen (once, few, many) or the class of an expanded clone, and some rows leave it out.

CASSPQGPWDTEAFF	TGCGCCAGCAGTCCGCAGGGGCCCTGGGACACTGAAGCTTTCTTT	TRBV23-1	TRBJ1-1	few	NA
CASSLGVGSTGELFF	TGTGCCAGCAGCTTAGGTGTTGGGAGCACCGGGGAGCTGTTTTTT	TRBV7-9	TRBJ2-2	NA	NA
CAGSPGMNYGYTF	TGCGCCGGCAGCCCAGGGATGAACTATGGCTACACCTTC	TRBV4-1	TRBJ1-2	NA	NA
CSARVNPAGGEQYF	TGCAGTGCTAGAGTCAATCCGGCGGGGGGCGAGCAGTACTTC	TRBV20-1	TRBJ2-7	NA	TRBD2
CASSLEQGAYNEQFF	TGTGCCAGCAGCTTGGAACAGGGCGCCTACAATGAGCAGTTCTTC	TRBV5-5	TRBJ2-1	many	NA
CASSLGEDEQYF	TGTGCCAGCAGCTTGGGAGAGGACGAGCAGTACTTC	TRBV5-6	TRBJ2-7	NA	NA
CASSYGQLLRFF	TGTGCCAGCAGTTACGGACAGTTACTTAGGTTCTTC	TRBV6-2/TRBV6-3	TRBJ2-1	NA	NA
CATRSGTGNTGELFF	TGTGCCACCAGATCCGGGACAGGGAACACCGGGGAGCTGTTTTTT	TRBV11-2	TRBJ2-2	few	TRBD1
CASARGSNQPQRF	TGCGCCAGTGCCCGGGGAAGCAATCAGCCCCAGCGTTTT	TRBV4-1	TRBJ1-5	NA	NA
CASSPFQGYSLHEQYF	TGTGCCAGCAGCCCCTTTCAGGGGTACAGTTTGCACGAGCAGTACTTC	TRBV14	TRBJ2-7	many	NA
CASSARAGSPHEQYF	TGTGCTAGCAGTGCCCGAGCGGGATCCCCCCACGAGCAGTACTTC	TRBV6-1	TRBJ2-7	NA	TRBD2
CAWSTQGYSGNTIYF	TGTGCCTGGAGTACACAGGGGTACTCTGGAAACACCATATATTTT	TRBV30	TRBJ1-3	many	TRBD1
CASRPGGGTEAFF	TGTGCCAGCAGACCCGGGGGGGGCACTGAAGCTTTCTTT	TRBV12-3/TRBV12-4	TRBJ1-1	many	NA
CASSLEDRVNTIYF	TGTGCCAGCAGCCTGGAGGACAGGGTGAACACCATATATTTT	TRBV5-6	TRBJ1-3	many	TRBD1
CASSDAGFTYEQYF	TGTGCCAGCAGTGATGCAGGGTTTACCTACGAGCAGTACTTC	TRBV6-1	TRBJ2-7	many	NA
CASSKDISGEAFF	TGTGCCAGCAGCAAAGACATAAGCGGCGAAGCTTTCTTT	TRBV13	TRBJ1-1	few	NA
CASSPPSGGARETQYF	TGTGCCAGCAGCCCACCTAGCGGGGGGGCGAGAGAGACCCAGTACTTC	TRBV7-9	TRBJ2-5	NA	TRBD2
CASSGQPGLAGEEQYF	TGTGCCAGCAGCGGGCAACCGGGACTAGCGGGGGAAGAGCAGTACTTC	TRBV9	TRBJ2-7	NA	TRBD2
CASMGPPRYTQYF	TGTGCCAGCATGGGCCCGCCTCGCTATACGCAGTATTTT	TRBV2	TRBJ2-3	few	NA
CASSMSGPDTGELFF	TGTGCCAGTAGTATGTCTGGGCCGGACACCGGGGAGCTGTTTTTT	TRBV19	TRBJ2-2	many	NA
CASSPTILRGEAFF	TGTGCCAGCAGCCCAACGATCCTAAGGGGTGAAGCTTTCTTT	TRBV13	TRBJ1-1	many	NA
CASSPMGGSTEAFF	TGTGCCAGCAGCCCCATGGGCGGTAGCACTGAAGCTTTCTTT	TRBV7-3	TRBJ1-1	few	NA
CASSEDRALGAQYF	TGTGCCAGCAGTGAGGACAGGGCTCTGGGTGCGCAGTATTTT	TRBV25-1	TRBJ2-3	many	TRBD1
CASSLSAGIQETHYF	TGTGCCAGCAGTTTATCGGCCGGGATCCAAGAGACCCATTACTTC	TRBV27	TRBJ2-5	few	NA
CASGLAQGVGVDEQFF	TGTGCTAGTGGTTTGGCACAGGGGGTCGGGGTGGATGAGCAGTTCTTC	TRBV12-5	TRBJ2-1	many	TRBD1
CACPKGTDPLYEQYF	TGTGCCTGCCCGAAGGGGACGGACCCCCTCTACGAGCAGTACTTC	TRBV30	TRBJ2-7	few	NA
CASSDGASGRGGLFTDTQYF	TGTGCCAGCAGTGATGGGGCTAGCGGGAGAGGGGGCCTATTCACAGATACGCAGTATTTT	TRBV2	TRBJ2-3	many	TRBD2
CAWIDHSGTVNTEAFF	TGTGCCTGGATAGACCATTCCGGGACTGTGAACACTGAAGCTTTCTTT	TRBV30	TRBJ1-1	many	NA
CASSQALAGSSYEQYF	TGCGCCAGCAGCCAAGCCCTAGCGGGCAGCTCCTACGAGCAGTACTTC	TRBV4-1	TRBJ2-7	many	TRBD2
CASSQTGFAYEQYF	TGTGCCAGCAGCCAAACAGGGTTCGCCTACGAGCAGTACTTC	TRBV12-3/TRBV12-4	TRBJ2-7	many	NA
CASSQDLLASGTQYF	TGCGCCAGCAGCCAAGATTTATTAGCGAGTGGGACGCAGTATTTT	TRBV4-3	TRBJ2-3	NA	NA
CATSRASGTEAFF	TGTGCCACCAGCAGAGCATCGGGGACTGAAGCTTTCTTT	TRBV15	TRBJ1-1	many	NA
CSGLTANTGELFF	TGCAGCGGACTGACGGCGAACACCGGGGAGCTGTTTTTT	TRBV29-1	TRBJ2-2	many	NA
CASSVEDFTDTQYF	TGTGCCAGCAGCGTAGAAGACTTCACAGATACGCAGTATTTT	TRBV9	TRBJ2-3	many	NA
CASTNPGQGELF	TGTGCCAGTACTAACCCGGGACAGGGGGAACTTTTC	TRBV19	TRBJ2-1	few	TRBD1
CSDQAANTDTQYF	TGCAGCGACCAGGCAGCAAACACAGATACGCAGTATTTT	TRBV29-1	TRBJ2-3	many	NA
CVSSGDSQETQYF	TGTGTCAGCTCCGGGGACAGTCAAGAGACCCAGTACTTC	TRBV18	TRBJ2-5	NA	TRBD1
CASSQDFNRQGLTGNTIYF	TGCGCCAGCAGCCAAGATTTTAACCGTCAGGGTTTAACTGGAAACACCATATATTTT	TRBV4-3	TRBJ1-3	many	NA
CSVRGLSYEQYF	TGCAGCGTCCGAGGACTTTCCTACGAGCAGTACTTC	TRBV29-1	TRBJ2-7	many	NA
CASSPIHRGPSTGELFF	TGTGCCAGCAGTCCAATCCACAGGGGACCGAGCACCGGGGAGCTGTTTTTT	TRBV27	TRBJ2-2	few	TRBD1
CATSRGTARSDTQYF	TGTGCCACCAGCCGTGGGACAGCTCGCTCAGATACGCAGTATTTT	TRBV24-1	TRBJ2-3	many	TRBD1
CASSLADKYEQYF	TGTGCCAGCAGCCTAGCCGATAAGTACGAGCAGTACTTC	TRBV7-6	TRBJ2-7	many	NA
CASSGTGTRQETQYF	TGTGCCAGCAGCGGAACCGGGACTAGGCAAGAGACCCAGTACTTC	TRBV9	TRBJ2-5	many	TRBD2
CASSQEGSSYEQYF	TGCGCCAGCAGCCAAGAAGGCTCTTCCTACGAGCAGTACTTC	TRBV4-3	TRBJ2-7	many	NA
CASSASLGLGETQYF	TGTGCCAGCAGCGCCTCTTTAGGCCTTGGAGAGACCCAGTACTTC	TRBV7-9	TRBJ2-5	many	NA
CSVTTSGRATDTQYF	TGCAGCGTAACGACTAGCGGGAGGGCCACAGATACGCAGTATTTT	TRBV29-1	TRBJ2-3	many	TRBD2
CASSHGPLSQETQYF	TGTGCCAGCAGCCATGGGCCCCTATCTCAAGAGACCCAGTACTTC	TRBV3-1	TRBJ2-5	few	NA
CASSYGGELYF	TGTGCCAGCAGTTACGGGGGCGAGCTGTACTTC	TRBV12-3/TRBV12-4	TRBJ2-7	once	NA
CASSHYQGRDTEAFF	TGTGCCAGCAGCCATTATCAGGGAAGGGACACTGAAGCTTTCTTT	TRBV7-9	TRBJ1-1	many	NA
CASSVPGQGNYGYTF	TGTGCCAGCAGCGTACCGGGACAGGGCAACTATGGCTACACCTTC	TRBV5-4	TRBJ1-2	many	TRBD1
CASSKVPMQETQYF	TGTGCCAGTAGTAAGGTGCCAATGCAAGAGACCCAGTACTTC	TRBV19	TRBJ2-5	NA	NA
CASSGHRGGSYEQYF	TGTGCCAGCAGTGGGCACAGAGGGGGTTCCTACGAGCAGTACTTC	TRBV28	TRBJ2-7	many	NA
CASSSPRGGPTDTQHF	TGTGCCAGCAGCTCCCCTCGAGGGGGACCGACAGATACGCAGCATTTT	TRBV7-9	TRBJ1-5	NA	NA
CASQGPGVGSYEQYF	TGTGCCAGCCAGGGTCCAGGGGTCGGATCCTACGAGCAGTACTTC	TRBV25-1	TRBJ2-7	many	NA
CASSRGSQPQHF	TGTGCCAGCAGCAGGGGTAGTCAGCCCCAGCATTTT	TRBV25-1	TRBJ1-5	many	NA